This T cell receptor beta chain was identified during a study of control samples from healthy donors and cancer patients. The CDR3 sequence is 14 residues long. V was shortened by 4 bases and J by 0 bases, with 10 bases between the two germline ends. In germline, CDR1 is SGHDT, CDR2 YYEEEE. This table comes from immunoSEQ multiplex PCR, and its TCRdb copy is limited to in-frame clones, with some not included. The profile shows roughly 55,000 clones, more than 85% of them singletons. The genes are TRBV5-6 and TRBJ1-1; TRBD1 is a possible D gene (6 bases). The sequencing sample was made of PBMCs. The sequence came from a man aged 35 to 55 with colorectal cancer. DNA for the CDR3: TGTGCCAGCAGCGTGCAGGGGCTGAACACTGAAGCTTTCTTT. It encodes CASSVQGLNTEAFF.